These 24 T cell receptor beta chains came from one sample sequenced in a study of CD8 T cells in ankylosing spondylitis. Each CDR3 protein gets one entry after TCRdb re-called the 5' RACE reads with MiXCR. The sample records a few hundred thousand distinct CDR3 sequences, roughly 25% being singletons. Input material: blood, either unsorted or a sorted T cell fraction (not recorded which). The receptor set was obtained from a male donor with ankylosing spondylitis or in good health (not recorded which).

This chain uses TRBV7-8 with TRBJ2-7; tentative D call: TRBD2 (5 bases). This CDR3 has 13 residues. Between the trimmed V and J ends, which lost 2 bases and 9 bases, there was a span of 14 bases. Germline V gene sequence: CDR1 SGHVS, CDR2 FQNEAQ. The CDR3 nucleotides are TGTGCCAGCAGCTTAATTCAGGTTGCGGGGCAGTACTTC. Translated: CASSLIQVAGQYF.

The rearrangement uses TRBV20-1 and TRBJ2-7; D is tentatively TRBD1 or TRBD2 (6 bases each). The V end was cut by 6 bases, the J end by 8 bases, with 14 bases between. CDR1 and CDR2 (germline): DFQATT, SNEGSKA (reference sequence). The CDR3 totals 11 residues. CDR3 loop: CSAYTGRQQYF. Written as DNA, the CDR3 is TGCAGTGCGTATACAGGGAGGCAGCAGTACTTC.

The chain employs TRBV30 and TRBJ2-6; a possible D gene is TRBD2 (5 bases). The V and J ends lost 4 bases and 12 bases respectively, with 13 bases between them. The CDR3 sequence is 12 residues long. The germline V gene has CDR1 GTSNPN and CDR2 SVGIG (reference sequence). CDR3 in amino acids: CAWKQRAGVLTF. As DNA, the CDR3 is TGTGCCTGGAAACAGAGGGCGGGCGTCCTGACTTTC.

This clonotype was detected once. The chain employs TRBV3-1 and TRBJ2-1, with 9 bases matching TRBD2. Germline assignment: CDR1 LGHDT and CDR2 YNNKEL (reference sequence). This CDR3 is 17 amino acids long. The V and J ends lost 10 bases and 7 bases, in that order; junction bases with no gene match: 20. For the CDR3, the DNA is TGTGCCACCTCCCCGCAGCTGACTAGCGGTCCAAGGAATGAGCAGTTCTTC. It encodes CATSPQLTSGPRNEQFF.

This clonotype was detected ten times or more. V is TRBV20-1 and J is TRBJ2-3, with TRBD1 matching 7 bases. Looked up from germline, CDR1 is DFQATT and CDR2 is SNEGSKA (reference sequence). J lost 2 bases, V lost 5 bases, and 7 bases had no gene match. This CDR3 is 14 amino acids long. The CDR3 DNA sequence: TGCAGTGCTGAAGACAGGGTAATCACAGATACGCAGTATTTT. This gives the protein CSAEDRVITDTQYF.

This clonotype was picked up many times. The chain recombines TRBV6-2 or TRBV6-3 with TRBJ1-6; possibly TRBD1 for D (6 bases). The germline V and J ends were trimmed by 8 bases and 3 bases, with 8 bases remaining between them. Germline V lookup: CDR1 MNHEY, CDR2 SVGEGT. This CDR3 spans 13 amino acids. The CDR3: CASADSYNSPLHF. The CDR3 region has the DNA TGTGCCAGCGCGGACAGCTATAATTCACCCCTCCACTTT.

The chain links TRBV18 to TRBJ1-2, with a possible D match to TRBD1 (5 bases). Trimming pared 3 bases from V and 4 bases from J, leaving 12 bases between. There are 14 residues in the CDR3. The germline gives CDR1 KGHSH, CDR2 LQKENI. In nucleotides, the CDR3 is TGTGCCAGCTCACCGGGGGGAAACCCCTATGGCTACACCTTC. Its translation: CASSPGGNPYGYTF.

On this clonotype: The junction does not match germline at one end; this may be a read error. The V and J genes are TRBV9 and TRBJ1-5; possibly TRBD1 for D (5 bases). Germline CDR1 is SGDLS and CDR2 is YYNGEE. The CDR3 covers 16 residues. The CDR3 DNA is TGTACCAGCAGCGCGACAGCCTGGGGTCTCAATCAGCCCCAGCATTTT. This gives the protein CTSSATAWGLNQPQHF.

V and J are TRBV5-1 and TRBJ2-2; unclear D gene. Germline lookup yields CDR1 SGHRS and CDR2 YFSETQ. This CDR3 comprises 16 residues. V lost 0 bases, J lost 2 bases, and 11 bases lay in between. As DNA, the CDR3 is TGCGCCAGCAGCTTGGGTCTCGATCAAAACACCGGGGAGCTGTTTTTT. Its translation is CASSLGLDQNTGELFF.

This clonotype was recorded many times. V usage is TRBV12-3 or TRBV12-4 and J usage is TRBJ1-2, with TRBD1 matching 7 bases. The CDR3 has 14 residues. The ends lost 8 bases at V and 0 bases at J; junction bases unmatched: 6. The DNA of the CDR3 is TGTGCCAGCGCACACAGGGGAACTAACTATGGCTACACCTTC. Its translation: CASAHRGTNYGYTF.

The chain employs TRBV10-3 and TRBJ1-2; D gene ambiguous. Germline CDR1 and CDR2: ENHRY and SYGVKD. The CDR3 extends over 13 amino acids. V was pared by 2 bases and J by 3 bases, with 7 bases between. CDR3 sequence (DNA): TGTGCCATCAGTGAGCCTACGGACTATGGCTACACCTTC. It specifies CAISEPTDYGYTF.

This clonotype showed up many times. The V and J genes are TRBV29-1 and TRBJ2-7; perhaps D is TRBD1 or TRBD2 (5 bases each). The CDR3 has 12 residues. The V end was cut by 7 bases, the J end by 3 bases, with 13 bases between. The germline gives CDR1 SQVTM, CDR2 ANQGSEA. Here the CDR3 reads CSARIGGYEQYF. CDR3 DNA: TGCAGCGCCCGAATTGGGGGCTACGAGCAGTACTTC.

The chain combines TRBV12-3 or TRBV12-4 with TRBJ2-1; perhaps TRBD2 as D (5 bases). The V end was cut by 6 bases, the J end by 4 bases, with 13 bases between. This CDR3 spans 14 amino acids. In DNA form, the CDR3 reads TGTGCCAGCAGCCCTAGCCTGGGTTACAATGAGCAGTTCTTC. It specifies CASSPSLGYNEQFF.

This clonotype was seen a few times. CDR3 in DNA: TGTGCCAGTGTCGGACGGATGAACACTGAAGCTTTCTTT. It translates to CASVGRMNTEAFF. This chain connects TRBV7-8 to TRBJ1-1; D is unclear. The CDR3 totals 13 residues. Looked up from germline, CDR1 is SGHVS and CDR2 is FQNEAQ. Trimming removed 9 bases from V and 0 bases from J, with 11 bases in between.

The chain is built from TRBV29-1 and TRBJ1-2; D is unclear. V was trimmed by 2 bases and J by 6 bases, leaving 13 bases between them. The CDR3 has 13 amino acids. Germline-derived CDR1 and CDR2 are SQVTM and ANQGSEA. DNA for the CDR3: TGCAGCGTTGAATCCAGGCGGGAGAATGGCTACACCTTC. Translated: CSVESRRENGYTF.

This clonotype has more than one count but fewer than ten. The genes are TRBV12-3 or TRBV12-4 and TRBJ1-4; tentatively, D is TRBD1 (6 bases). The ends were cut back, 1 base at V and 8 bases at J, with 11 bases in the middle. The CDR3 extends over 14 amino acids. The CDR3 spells CASSLGGGEEKLFF. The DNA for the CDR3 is TGTGCCAGCAGTTTAGGAGGGGGGGAAGAAAAACTGTTTTTT.

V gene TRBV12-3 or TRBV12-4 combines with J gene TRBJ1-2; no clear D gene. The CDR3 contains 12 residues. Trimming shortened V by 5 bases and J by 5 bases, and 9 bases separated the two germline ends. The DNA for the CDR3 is TGTGCCAGCAGTCCCAACACGTATGGCTACACCTTC. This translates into CASSPNTYGYTF.

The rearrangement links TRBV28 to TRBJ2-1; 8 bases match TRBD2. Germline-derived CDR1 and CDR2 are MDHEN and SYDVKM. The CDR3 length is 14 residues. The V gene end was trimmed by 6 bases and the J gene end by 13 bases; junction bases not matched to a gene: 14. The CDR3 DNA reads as TGTGCCAGCAGAGGCGGGGGGTCCCAATTTGTCCAGTTCTTC. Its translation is CASRGGGSQFVQFF.

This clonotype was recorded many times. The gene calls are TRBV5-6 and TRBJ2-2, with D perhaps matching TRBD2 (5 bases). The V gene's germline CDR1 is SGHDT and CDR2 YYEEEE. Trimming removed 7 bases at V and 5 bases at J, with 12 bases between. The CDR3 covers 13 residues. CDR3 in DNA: TGTGCCAGCCAAGCGGCGAGGACCGGGGAGCTGTTTTTT. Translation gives CASQAARTGELFF.

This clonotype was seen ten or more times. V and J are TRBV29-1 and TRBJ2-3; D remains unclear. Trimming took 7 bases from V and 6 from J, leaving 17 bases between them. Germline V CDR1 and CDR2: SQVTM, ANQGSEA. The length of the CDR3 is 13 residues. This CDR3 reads CSAGPDSSDTQYF. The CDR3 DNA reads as TGCAGCGCAGGCCCTGACTCCTCCGATACGCAGTATTTT.

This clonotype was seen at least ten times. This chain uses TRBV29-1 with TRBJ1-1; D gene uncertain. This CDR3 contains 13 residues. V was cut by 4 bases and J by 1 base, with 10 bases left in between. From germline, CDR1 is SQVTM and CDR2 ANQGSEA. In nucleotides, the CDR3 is TGCAGCGTTGGGGAGCGTGGGAACACTGAAGCTTTCTTT. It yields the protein CSVGERGNTEAFF.

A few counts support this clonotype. The CDR3 coding sequence is TGCGCCAGCAGCCACCTCCTCGTTTTGGTGAGTGACACTGAAGCTTTCTTT. Its translation: CASSHLLVLVSDTEAFF. The chain has TRBV4-1 and TRBJ1-1; no clear D. The V end lost 3 bases, the J end lost 3 bases, and 20 bases lay between the germline ends. The CDR3 consists of 17 residues. Germline V gene sequence: CDR1 MGHRA, CDR2 YSYEKL.

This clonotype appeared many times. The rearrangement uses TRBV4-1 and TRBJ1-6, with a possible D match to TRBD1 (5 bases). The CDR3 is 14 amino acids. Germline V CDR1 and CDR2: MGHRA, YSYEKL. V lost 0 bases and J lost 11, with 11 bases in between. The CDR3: CASSQELGEAPLHF. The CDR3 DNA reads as TGCGCCAGCAGCCAAGAGTTGGGGGAAGCACCCCTCCACTTT.

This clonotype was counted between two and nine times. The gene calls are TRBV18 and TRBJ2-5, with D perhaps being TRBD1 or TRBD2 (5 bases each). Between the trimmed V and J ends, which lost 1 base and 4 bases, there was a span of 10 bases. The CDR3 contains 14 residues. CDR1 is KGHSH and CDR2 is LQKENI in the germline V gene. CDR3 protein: CASSPLGTAETQYF. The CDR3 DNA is TGTGCCAGCTCACCACTCGGGACGGCAGAGACCCAGTACTTC.